Detailed here is one T cell receptor beta chain. Antigen unknown. Some clones are missing from TCRdb's copy, which holds only in-frame ones; the method was immunoSEQ multiplex PCR. The sample yields over 20,000 clones, around 97% seen once. The data are from a study of cytomegalovirus exposure and HLA in healthy donors. V dropped 6 bases and J dropped 5; count of bases not matched to a gene: 7. CDR1 KGHSH and CDR2 LQKENI come from the germline V gene. CDR3 length: 14 amino acids. Study outcomes and limitations: First-cohort TCR clusters were later found to tend to co-occur in the 90 to 150 validation repertoires. The classifier was said to identify cytomegalovirus status with high specificity and sensitivity. Among TCR sequences, most were rare, though some public TCRs appeared in many donors.

The J gene is TRBJ1-5, the V gene TRBV18; 7 bases fit TRBD1. Material for sequencing was PBMCs. This receptor was obtained from a man aged 30 to 45 in good health and CMV-seropositive. The CDR3 is CASSQQGSDQPQHF. The CDR3 DNA sequence: TGTGCCAGCTCCCAACAGGGGAGCGATCAGCCCCAGCATTTT.